This T cell receptor beta chain was identified during a study of OX40 agonist ivuxolimab in advanced cancers. Overall study: Cancers in dose escalation were hepatocellular, melanoma, renal cell and head and neck. Study-level findings and limits: Normalized T-cell clonal expansion was also low in a subset of nonresponders.

Prior autoimmune disease or systemic immunosuppression barred patients. Blood sampling was done at baseline, cycle 4 day 1, and cycle 7 day 1. In the case of this clone: What it binds is not known.

This CDR3 comprises 15 residues. J was trimmed by 1 base and V by 5 bases; bases with no gene match: 5. The germline V gene has CDR1 MNHEY and CDR2 SVGAGI. The repertoire was sequenced with immunoSEQ multiplex PCR; TCRdb's copy has only in-frame clones and lacks some. The sample carries 20,000 to 25,000 clones, approximately 82% recorded once. This chain connects TRBV6-5 to TRBJ2-1; 7 bases align to TRBD1. This receptor was obtained from an adult with an advanced solid tumor such as melanoma, head and neck, liver or kidney cancer. The sequencing here drew on CD4+ or CD8+ T cells sorted from blood, taken in a trial of the OX40 agonist ivuxolimab. The CDR3 loop reads CASSLGQVSYNEQFF. The CDR3 DNA is TGTGCCAGCAGTCTTGGACAGGTGTCCTACAATGAGCAGTTCTTC.